These 2 T cell receptor beta chains came from one sample sequenced in a study of blood T cell repertoires in COVID-19 (dated by TCRdb to about 2020). The library was produced with the immunoSEQ multiplex PCR assay. Here the immuneACCESS table is served through TCRdb, limited to in-frame sequences with V and J called. Missing clones are a known gap in these copies; in checked studies unresolved V genes cover under half, and the rest lacks a known reason. In all, the sample holds under 350,000 clones, and approximately 89% of those were seen once. In total, the top ten clones hold over 2% of the sample. Sequences were obtained from PBMCs or T cells enriched from blood (not recorded which). Receptors originate from a woman between 18 and 29 years old who had recovered from COVID-19.

This rearrangement joins TRBV13 to TRBJ2-3, with D possibly matching TRBD2 (6 bases). The germline V gene has CDR1 PRHDT and CDR2 FYEKMQ (reference sequence). CDR3 length: 16 amino acids. V gave up 4 bases and J gave up 0 bases, with 14 bases separating them. This chain's CDR3 is CASSWEASPSTDTQYF. In DNA, the CDR3 is TGTGCCAGCAGCTGGGAGGCCAGTCCAAGCACAGATACGCAGTATTTT.

This clone appeared a single time. The chain has TRBV29-1 and TRBJ1-1, with D tentatively TRBD1 (5 bases). The CDR3 sequence is 14 residues long. V dropped 6 bases and J dropped 3 bases, with 17 bases sitting between them. The germline gives CDR1 SQVTM, CDR2 ANQGSEA. Here the CDR3 DNA reads TGCAGCGTCAAATGGAGGGGCGGCTACACTGAAGCTTTCTTT. Protein: CSVKWRGGYTEAFF.